Shown below are 30 T cell receptor beta chains from a single sample sequenced in a study of post-analysis software for immune sequencing data. Sequencing libraries made from TCR beta cDNA carried unique molecular identifiers. TCRdb passed the PCR reads through MiXCR, listing each CDR3 protein once. This table has under 900,000 distinct CDR3 sequences, roughly 50% appearing once. These receptors are not linked to any known antigen. Regarding the study as a whole: There were a handful of TRBV segments more frequent in patients than controls, and TRBV5-6, TRBV5-1 and TRBV20-1 were among them.

The specimen sequenced was blood. The source of these receptors is a girl aged 5-17 years with multiple sclerosis.

This clonotype has more than one count but fewer than ten. This chain connects TRBV29-1 to TRBJ2-1; 8 nucleotides agree with TRBD2. With V trimmed by 6 bases and J by 7 bases, 14 bases remained unmatched. The CDR3 contains 15 residues. Germline V gene data show CDR1 as SQVTM and CDR2 as ANQGSEA. The CDR3 region has the DNA TGCAGCGTGCTACCGGGACTAGTTTTTGAAAATGAGCAGTTCTTC. It codes for CSVLPGLVFENEQFF.

This clonotype turned up a few times. V is TRBV29-1 and J is TRBJ2-7; maybe TRBD1 (6 bases). Between the trimmed V and J ends, which lost 4 bases and 0 bases, there was a span of 10 bases. The CDR3 consists of 13 residues. Germline CDR1 reads SQVTM; CDR2 reads ANQGSEA. CDR3 coding DNA: TGCAGCGTTGTCGGACAGAGCTCCTACGAGCAGTACTTC. Protein: CSVVGQSSYEQYF.

There are a few counts of this clonotype. The chain employs TRBV15 and TRBJ2-7; D ambiguous. CDR1 is LNHNV and CDR2 is YYDKDF in the germline V gene (reference sequence). Trimming shortened V by 0 bases and J by 2 bases, and 14 bases separated the two germline ends. The length of the CDR3 is 16 residues. The CDR3 DNA sequence: TGTGCCACCAGCAGAGATGTAGGGCTCACCACCTACGAGCAGTACTTC. The encoded protein is CATSRDVGLTTYEQYF.

The sample holds a few counts of this clonotype. This chain uses TRBV20-1 with TRBJ2-7, with a possible D match to TRBD1 (6 bases). The V end was cut by 3 bases, the J end by 3 bases, with 12 bases between. This CDR3 contains 13 residues. CDR1 and CDR2 from the germline V gene are DFQATT and SNEGSKA (reference sequence). The CDR3 region is CSASDQGIYEQYF. As DNA, the CDR3 is TGCAGTGCTAGCGACCAGGGGATCTACGAGCAGTACTTC.

This rearrangement joins TRBV4-1 to TRBJ2-7; 7 bases are a match to TRBD1. The CDR3 is made up of 15 amino acids. The V segment lost 0 bases and the J segment 2 bases; nucleotides outside the gene matches: 4. Per the germline V gene, CDR1 is MGHRA and CDR2 is YSYEKL. CDR3 protein: CASSQEDRSPYEQYF. The CDR3 bases are TGCGCCAGCAGCCAAGAGGACAGGAGTCCCTACGAGCAGTACTTC.

The genes are TRBV13 and TRBJ2-1; perhaps D is TRBD1 or TRBD2 (7 bases each). Per germline, CDR1 PRHDT and CDR2 FYEKMQ (reference sequence). V gave up 0 bases and J gave up 2 bases, with 14 bases separating them. The CDR3 is 17 amino acids. CDR3: CASSLGQGGGPYNEQFF. CDR3 coding DNA: TGTGCCAGCAGCTTAGGCCAGGGGGGAGGGCCCTACAATGAGCAGTTCTTC.

A few counts support this clonotype. The chain links TRBV29-1 to TRBJ2-5, with 8 bases aligning to TRBD1. The CDR3 contains 11 residues. Germline V gene data show CDR1 as SQVTM and CDR2 as ANQGSEA. V lost 7 bases to trimming and J lost 4 bases; unmatched junction nucleotides: 2. The CDR3, as DNA: TGCAGCGGGGGGACAGGAGAGACCCAGTACTTC. It specifies CSGGTGETQYF.

The V gene is TRBV18, the J gene TRBJ1-1; TRBD1 agrees at 7 bases. With 2 bases clipped from V and 3 bases from J, the junction kept 6 bases outside the gene matches. CDR3 length: 15 residues. Germline lookup yields CDR1 KGHSH and CDR2 LQKENI. The DNA for the CDR3 is TGTGCCAGCTCACCAGGGACAGCTGTGGACACTGAAGCTTTCTTT. Translation gives CASSPGTAVDTEAFF. The whole variable domain, filled in from reference TRBV18 and TRBJ1-1, reads NAGVMQNPRHLVRRRGQEARLRCSPMKGHSHVYWYRQLPEEGLKFMVYLQKENIIDESGMPKERFSAEFPKEGPSILRIQQVVRGDSAAYFCASSPGTAVDTEAFFGQGTRLTVV.

This rearrangement joins TRBV7-9 to TRBJ2-3, with 16 positions matching TRBD2. Trimming removed 5 bases from V and 4 bases from J; junction bases left unmatched: 6. The CDR3 consists of 17 residues. Germline V gene lookup returns CDR1 SEHNR and CDR2 FQNEAQ (reference sequence). The CDR3 coding sequence is TGTGCCAGCAGCCCTGGGACTAGCGGGGGGGCCGCAGATACGCAGTATTTT. Its translation is CASSPGTSGGAADTQYF.

J is TRBJ2-4 and V is TRBV6-1, with 7 positions matching TRBD2. The J call is doubtful: the DNA matches TRBJ2-7 better. The CDR3 is made up of 15 amino acids. From germline, CDR1 is MNHNS and CDR2 SASEGT. CDR3 sequence reads: CASSFAGAASYEQYF. The CDR3, as DNA: TGTGCCAGCAGTTTCGCGGGAGCCGCCTCCTACGAGCAGTACTTC.

The chain has TRBV20-1 and TRBJ2-5; possible D gene TRBD2, 6 bases. Germline values: CDR1 DFQATT, CDR2 SNEGSKA (reference sequence). The ends were cut back, 3 bases at V and 5 bases at J, with 19 bases in the middle. The CDR3 is 15 amino acids. CDR3 in DNA: TGCAGTGCTAGTGGGGGGTTCCCTCAAATGGAGACCCAGTACTTC. This sequence encodes CSASGGFPQMETQYF.

The chain recombines TRBV5-1 with TRBJ2-3; TRBD2 is a possible D gene (6 bases). The germline gives CDR1 SGHRS, CDR2 YFSETQ. The length of the CDR3 is 17 residues. Trimming removed 0 bases from V and 4 bases from J, with 18 bases in between. The CDR3 is CASSLALASSVADTQYF. In DNA form, the CDR3 reads TGCGCCAGCAGCTTGGCCCTAGCGTCCAGTGTCGCAGATACGCAGTATTTT.

CDR3 bases: TGTGCCAGCAGTTTTGCGGTCCAGTTACCCTCCTACGAGCAGTACTTC. Amino acids: CASSFAVQLPSYEQYF. The chain has TRBV28 and TRBJ2-5; D is unresolved. The DNA end favors TRBJ2-7, so the J call may be wrong. The CDR3 extends over 16 amino acids. The germline V gene has CDR1 MDHEN and CDR2 SYDVKM.

V gene TRBV6-5 combines with J gene TRBJ2-7; D call uncertain. The CDR3 covers 12 residues. Trimming left V 6 bases short and J 0 bases short, with 6 bases between. CDR1 and CDR2 (germline): MNHEY, SVGAGI. The CDR3 protein is CASRKSSYEQYF. The CDR3 DNA is TGTGCCAGCAGAAAGAGCTCCTACGAGCAGTACTTC.

J is TRBJ1-1 and V is TRBV20-1; D unclear. V lost 5 bases, J lost 2 bases, and 15 bases lay in between. CDR1 and CDR2 (germline): DFQATT, SNEGSKA (reference sequence). This CDR3 is 14 amino acids long. CDR3 bases: TGCAGTGCTCCCTTGGACGGGATAAACACTGAAGCTTTCTTT. Encoded protein: CSAPLDGINTEAFF.

The chain is built from TRBV12-3 or TRBV12-4 and TRBJ2-1, with D uncertain. V gave up 5 bases and J gave up 5 bases, with 7 bases separating them. This CDR3 is built from 12 residues. In DNA, the CDR3 is TGTGCCAGCAGTGAGATTGACAATGAGCAGTTCTTC. Its protein product is CASSEIDNEQFF.

The chain joins TRBV14 to TRBJ2-1; the D is unclear. V lost 2 bases and J lost 8, with 4 bases in between. The CDR3 has 11 residues. Germline V gene data show CDR1 as SGHDN and CDR2 as FVKESK. The CDR3 spells CASSQFHEQFF. The CDR3 region has the DNA TGTGCCAGCAGCCAATTCCATGAGCAGTTCTTC.

The CDR3, as DNA: TGTGCCAGCAGTTTAGACCTCAGGGGAATAAACTATGGCTACACCTTC. Its translation is CASSLDLRGINYGYTF. This chain uses TRBV12-3 or TRBV12-4 with TRBJ1-2, with D possibly matching TRBD1 (6 bases). This CDR3 contains 16 residues. V was clipped by 1 base and J by 2 bases, with 14 bases between them.

This chain links TRBV6-5 with TRBJ1-2; D is possibly TRBD1 (5 bases). Germline assignment: CDR1 MNHEY and CDR2 SVGAGI. V gave up 5 bases and J gave up 8 bases, with 18 bases separating them. The CDR3 is 14 amino acids. The CDR3 sequence: CASSRKADWGGYTF. As DNA, the CDR3 is TGTGCCAGCAGTCGCAAGGCCGACTGGGGGGGCTACACCTTC.

This clonotype was picked up one time. V usage is TRBV7-3 and J usage is TRBJ2-3, with no clear D. This CDR3 contains 15 residues. The germline gives CDR1 SGHTA, CDR2 FQGTGA. V was cut by 3 bases and J by 6 bases, with 16 bases left in between. The CDR3 nucleotides read TGTGCCAGCAGCTTTGGCAGTTTAATCCGTGATACGCAGTATTTT. It yields the protein CASSFGSLIRDTQYF. Supplemented by reference TRBV7-3 and TRBJ2-3, the full variable domain reads GAGVSQTPSNKVTEKGKYVELRCDPISGHTALYWYRQSLGQGPEFLIYFQGTGAADDSGLPNDRFFAVRPEGSVSTLKIQRTERGDSAVYLCASSFGSLIRDTQYFGPGTRLTVL.

Details on this clonotype: One end of the junction does not line up with germline, which may come from a read error. This chain joins TRBV18 and TRBJ2-7, with unresolved D. The J call may be faulty, since TRBJ2-5 better matches the DNA end. The CDR3 is made up of 11 amino acids. In germline, CDR1 is KGHSH, CDR2 LQKENI. Written as DNA, the CDR3 is TGTGCCGGCTCACCACAAGAGACCCAGTACTTC. Its translation: CAGSPQETQYF.

This sequence joins TRBV20-1 and TRBJ2-5; D possibly corresponds to TRBD1 (6 bases). Judging by the DNA end, TRBJ2-7 fits better; the J call may be wrong. The CDR3 has 14 amino acids. Germline CDR1 DFQATT, CDR2 SNEGSKA (reference sequence). The CDR3 region is CSARQDSVPYEQYF. CDR3 DNA: TGCAGTGCTAGACAGGACAGCGTACCCTACGAGCAGTACTTC.

CDR3 amino acids: CASSFTTEDPYEQYF. In DNA, the CDR3 is TGCGCCAGCAGCTTCACGACGGAGGACCCCTACGAGCAGTACTTC. The chain links TRBV5-1 to TRBJ2-7; tentatively, D is TRBD2 (5 bases). Germline V gene lookup returns CDR1 SGHRS and CDR2 YFSETQ. V lost 2 bases and J lost 2, with 14 bases in between. CDR3 length equals 15 residues.

This clonotype has more than one count but fewer than ten. The V gene is TRBV7-9, the J gene TRBJ1-2, with D possibly matching TRBD1 (5 bases). Germline assignment: CDR1 SEHNR and CDR2 FQNEAQ (reference sequence). The CDR3 runs 15 residues. The germline V and J ends were trimmed by 1 base and 4 bases, with 13 bases remaining between them. The DNA for the CDR3 is TGTGCCAGCAGCTTAGATTCCGAGACAGTCTATGGCTACACCTTC. Protein product: CASSLDSETVYGYTF.

This clonotype was seen only a few times. The chain uses TRBV6-2 or TRBV6-3 and TRBJ1-5; no firm D call. The CDR3 covers 15 residues. V was trimmed by 7 bases and J by 0 bases, leaving 13 bases between them. The germline V gene encodes CDR1 MNHEY and CDR2 SVGEGT. DNA of the CDR3: TGTGCCAGCAAACGAGACGGTAATAGCAATCAGCCCCAGCATTTT. This codes for CASKRDGNSNQPQHF.

The sample holds many counts of this clonotype. The chain uses TRBV7-9 and TRBJ2-3; a weak D match, TRBD2 (5 bases). There are 13 residues in the CDR3. The germline CDR1 and CDR2 sequences are SEHNR and FQNEAQ (reference sequence). Trimming shortened V by 5 bases and J by 1 base, and 7 bases separated the two germline ends. This chain's CDR3 is CASSPGGTDTQYF. The CDR3 DNA reads as TGTGCCAGCAGCCCCGGGGGCACAGATACGCAGTATTTT.

The sample holds a few counts of this clonotype. This chain uses TRBV12-3 or TRBV12-4 with TRBJ1-2, with D perhaps TRBD1 (5 bases). The CDR3 sequence is 13 residues long. The V and J ends lost 5 bases and 3 bases respectively, with 10 bases between them. CDR3 loop: CASSVGVHYGYTF. The CDR3, as DNA: TGTGCCAGCAGTGTAGGGGTGCACTATGGCTACACCTTC.

The CDR3 is CASSFSGLAYNEQFF. The CDR3 DNA follows: TGTGCCAGCAGCTTTTCGGGTTTGGCCTACAATGAGCAGTTCTTC. The chain carries TRBV7-2 and TRBJ2-1; D gene uncertain. Germline CDR1 reads SGHTA; CDR2 reads FQGNSA. There are 15 residues in the CDR3. V was clipped by 3 bases and J by 2 bases, with 11 bases between them.

CDR3 DNA sequence: TGCGCCAGCAGCTTGGCCCAGCGGGAGGAAGAGACCCAGTACTTC. It translates to CASSLAQREEETQYF. This chain links TRBV5-1 with TRBJ2-5; 9 nucleotides line up with TRBD2. With 0 bases clipped from V and 3 bases from J, the junction kept 3 bases outside the gene matches. CDR3 size: 15 residues. Germline CDR1 and CDR2: SGHRS and YFSETQ.

The chain uses TRBV7-9 and TRBJ2-1, with D tentatively TRBD1 (5 bases). CDR3 length equals 15 residues. Trimming removed 3 bases at V and 9 bases at J, with 18 bases between. The germline V gene has CDR1 SEHNR and CDR2 FQNEAQ (reference sequence). The CDR3 loop is CASSFSQAGIGEQFF. CDR3 sequence (DNA): TGTGCCAGCAGCTTTTCGCAAGCAGGGATTGGTGAGCAGTTCTTC. The full variable domain, with the rest looked up from reference TRBV7-9 and TRBJ2-1, is DTGVSQNPRHKITKRGQNVTFRCDPISEHNRLYWYRQTLGQGPEFLTYFQNEAQLEKSRLLSDRFSAERPKGSFSTLEIQRTEQGDSAMYLCASSFSQAGIGEQFFGPGTRLTVL.